These 27 T cell receptor beta chains originate from one sample sequenced in a study of OX40 agonist ivuxolimab in advanced cancers. Measured with immunoSEQ multiplex PCR; TCRdb has only the in-frame clones, and not every one. In the table there are under 85,000 clones, approximately 81% of which are singletons. Material: CD4+ or CD8+ T cells sorted from blood, obtained in a trial of the OX40 agonist ivuxolimab. These receptors were collected from an adult with an advanced solid tumor such as melanoma, head and neck, liver or kidney cancer.

The rearrangement links TRBV19 to TRBJ1-5, with D possibly TRBD1 on 6 matching bases. CDR1 is LNHDA and CDR2 is SQIVND in the germline V gene (reference sequence). This CDR3 is built from 18 residues. Trimming removed 2 bases at V and 0 bases at J, with 17 bases between. CDR3 nucleotide sequence: TGTGCCAGTAGTATATCGGGGGCGCAGCTCCTTAGCAATCAGCCCCAGCATTTT. Translating it yields CASSISGAQLLSNQPQHF. Together with reference TRBV19 and TRBJ1-5, the CDR3 gives the full variable domain: DGGITQSPKYLFRKEGQNVTLSCEQNLNHDAMYWYRQDPGQGLRLIYYSQIVNDFQKGDIAEGYSVSREKKESFPLTVTSAQKNPTAFYLCASSISGAQLLSNQPQHFGDGTRLSIL.

J is TRBJ1-5 and V is TRBV6-6, with TRBD1 matching 9 bases. The ends lost 0 bases at V and 5 bases at J; junction bases unmatched: 2. CDR1 MNHNY and CDR2 SVGAGI come from the germline V gene (reference sequence). CDR3 size: 15 residues. This CDR3 reads CASSYSRTGDQPQHF. Written as DNA, the CDR3 is TGTGCCAGCAGTTACTCCCGGACAGGGGATCAGCCCCAGCATTTT.

The genes are TRBV7-9 and TRBJ1-1, with TRBD1 identical over 10 bases. V lost 5 bases, J lost 5 bases, and 5 bases stayed unmatched. CDR1 and CDR2 (germline): SEHNR, FQNEAQ (reference sequence). This CDR3 contains 14 residues. Here the CDR3 reads CASSRDRGFTEAFF. The DNA of the CDR3 is TGTGCCAGCAGCCGGGACAGGGGTTTTACTGAAGCTTTCTTT.

The chain links TRBV28 to TRBJ2-4; perhaps TRBD2 as D (7 bases). Germline CDR1 is MDHEN and CDR2 is SYDVKM. This CDR3 contains 13 residues. V shed 6 bases and J shed 7 bases, with 13 bases lying between them. CDR3 residues: CASREEGGNIQYF. In DNA form, the CDR3 reads TGTGCCAGCAGAGAGGAGGGGGGGAACATTCAGTACTTC.

The rearrangement links TRBV28 to TRBJ1-2, with D perhaps matching TRBD1 (6 bases). The CDR3 is made up of 14 amino acids. Germline values: CDR1 MDHEN, CDR2 SYDVKM. The ends were cut back, 2 bases at V and 2 bases at J, with 9 bases in the middle. This CDR3 reads CASSLEGDNYGYTF. The CDR3 DNA reads TGTGCCAGCAGTTTAGAGGGGGACAACTATGGCTACACCTTC.

This clone was counted once. The rearrangement uses TRBV14 and TRBJ2-5; 11 nucleotides line up with TRBD1. J was trimmed by 4 bases and V by 4 bases; bases with no gene match: 2. CDR3 length: 14 amino acids. Germline values: CDR1 SGHDN, CDR2 FVKESK. The CDR3 region is CASSLGTGGETQYF. The DNA for the CDR3 is TGTGCCAGCAGCCTAGGGACAGGGGGAGAGACCCAGTACTTC.

This chain connects TRBV9 to TRBJ2-2, with D perhaps matching TRBD1 (6 bases). V was clipped by 6 bases and J by 6 bases, with 18 bases between them. CDR1 and CDR2 (germline): SGDLS, YYNGEE. The CDR3 extends over 15 amino acids. CDR3 amino acids: CASTIGQRGSGELFF. The CDR3 DNA is TGTGCCAGCACCATTGGACAGCGAGGATCCGGGGAGCTGTTTTTT.

The rearrangement links TRBV5-1 to TRBJ2-3, with D tentatively TRBD1 or TRBD2 (7 bases each). V was cut by 4 bases and J by 1 base, with 16 bases left in between. CDR3 length: 16 residues. Germline CDR1 SGHRS, CDR2 YFSETQ. CDR3 coding DNA: TGCGCCAGCAGCCAGGGGGGGGGCCCCGGCACAGATACGCAGTATTTT. Its translation: CASSQGGGPGTDTQYF.

The chain employs TRBV29-1 and TRBJ1-2; 8 bases map to TRBD1. Germline-derived CDR1 and CDR2 are SQVTM and ANQGSEA. Losses at the gene ends were 3 bases for V and 8 bases for J; bases not matched to a gene: 5. The CDR3 loop spans 12 amino acids. The CDR3 region is CSVDRDRLGYTF. The CDR3 nucleotides are TGCAGCGTTGATCGGGACAGGTTGGGCTACACCTTC.

The chain couples TRBV5-4 to TRBJ2-1; 11 bases map to TRBD2. The germline CDR1 and CDR2 sequences are SGHNT and YYREEE (reference sequence). The CDR3 runs 16 residues. V shed 4 bases and J 6 bases; nucleotides not matched to a gene: 9. In nucleotides, the CDR3 is TGTGCCAGCAGCCCCCACGGGACTAGCGGAGGCAATGAGCAGTTCTTC. The encoded protein is CASSPHGTSGGNEQFF.

This clone was detected only once. CDR3 DNA sequence: TGCGCCAGCAGCCCACTGGACCGATACACTGAAGCTTTCTTT. It specifies CASSPLDRYTEAFF. The J gene is TRBJ1-1, the V gene TRBV5-1; no definite D call. Trimming cost V 4 bases and J 3 bases, with 13 bases left between them. The CDR3 runs to 14 residues. Germline assignment: CDR1 SGHRS and CDR2 YFSETQ.

V and J are TRBV11-2 and TRBJ2-5; D possibly matches TRBD1 or TRBD2 (5 bases each). The J call may be incorrect, as the DNA end agrees better with TRBJ2-7. In germline, CDR1 is SGHAT, CDR2 FQNNGV. CDR3 length equals 15 residues. The CDR3 spells CASSPLQGARDEQYF. Written as DNA, the CDR3 is TGTGCCAGCAGCCCCCTGCAGGGAGCACGGGACGAGCAGTACTTC.

J is TRBJ2-6 and V is TRBV2; D may be TRBD2 (6 bases). The V end lost 9 bases, the J end lost 4 bases, and 13 bases lay between the germline ends. The CDR3 has 14 residues. The V gene's germline CDR1 is SNHLY and CDR2 FYNNEI. DNA for the CDR3: TGTGCCAGTGATGGCGGGGCAGGGGCCAACGTCCTGACTTTC. This translates into CASDGGAGANVLTF.

The chain has TRBV12-5 and TRBJ2-5; 11 bases are shared with TRBD2. Germline V gene data show CDR1 as LGHNT and CDR2 as FRNRAP. Losses at the gene ends were 2 bases for V and 5 bases for J; bases not matched to a gene: 10. The CDR3 is 17 residues long. The CDR3 is CASGLTRGSGREETQYF. The CDR3 nucleotides read TGTGCTAGTGGTTTGACCCGCGGTAGCGGGAGGGAGGAGACCCAGTACTTC.

This clone was seen only once. This sequence joins TRBV28 and TRBJ1-5; D ambiguous. The germline V gene has CDR1 MDHEN and CDR2 SYDVKM. CDR3 length equals 17 residues. The V and J ends lost 4 bases and 2 bases respectively, with 18 bases between them. CDR3 nucleotide sequence: TGTGCCAGCAGTTCCCCTAATCTGGCTGGAGGCAATCAGCCCCAGCATTTT. It translates to CASSSPNLAGGNQPQHF.

V and J are TRBV7-2 and TRBJ2-1; 7 bases are shared with TRBD2. The CDR3 is 12 residues long. J was trimmed by 13 bases and V by 5 bases; bases with no gene match: 8. Per germline, CDR1 SGHTA and CDR2 FQGNSA. CDR3 bases: TGTGCCAGCAGCAGCGGGACTGCAAGTCAGTTCTTC. Residues: CASSSGTASQFF.

This clone occurred a few times. The gene calls are TRBV5-1 and TRBJ2-1; D might be TRBD1 or TRBD2, each matching 5 bases. CDR1 and CDR2 from the germline V gene are SGHRS and YFSETQ. V shed 2 bases and J shed 6 bases, with 18 bases lying between them. The CDR3 contains 16 residues. CDR3 loop: CASSFFELGRLNEQFF. The CDR3 DNA sequence: TGCGCCAGCAGCTTTTTCGAGTTGGGACGGCTCAATGAGCAGTTCTTC.

This clone has a single count. The chain joins TRBV28 to TRBJ2-1; D is unclear. Germline-derived CDR1 and CDR2 are MDHEN and SYDVKM. The V gene lost 7 bases and the J gene lost 8 bases, with 9 bases spanning the gap. CDR3 size: 11 residues. The CDR3 DNA reads TGTGCCAGCAAGAGGTGGGATGAGCAGTTCTTC. Protein: CASKRWDEQFF.

CDR3 DNA sequence: TGCGCCAGCAGTCTTACAGGGGGACCATACGAGCAGTACTTC. It is translated as CASSLTGGPYEQYF. V is TRBV23-1 and J is TRBJ2-7; TRBD1 aligns across 8 bases. TRBV23-1 is designated an ORF whose function remains uncertain. CDR3 size: 14 residues. The trim removed 4 bases at V and 4 bases at J, leaving 6 bases unmatched.

Worth noting for this clone: At one boundary the junction diverges from the germline segment, which might be a read error. The chain joins TRBV7-7 to TRBJ2-1; TRBD2 aligns across 12 bases. This CDR3 is 16 amino acids long. Germline lookup yields CDR1 SSHAT and CDR2 FNYEAQ (reference sequence). CDR3 sequence reads: CASSSGLAGPYNEQFF. The CDR3 coding sequence is TGTGCTAGCAGCTCGGGACTAGCGGGCCCATACAATGAGCAGTTCTTC. Full variable domain (outside the CDR3, taken from reference TRBV7-7 and TRBJ2-1): GAGVSQSPRYKVTKRGQDVTLRCDPISSHATLYWYQQALGQGPEFLTYFNYEAQPDKSGLPSDRFSAERPEGSISTLTIQRTEQRDSAMYRCASSSGLAGPYNEQFFGPGTRLTVL.

V is TRBV5-4 and J is TRBJ2-1; TRBD2 aligns across 11 bases. CDR1 and CDR2 from the germline V gene are SGHNT and YYREEE (reference sequence). The CDR3 length is 19 residues. Unmatched junction bases numbered 8, after V lost 0 bases and J lost 0 bases. As DNA, the CDR3 is TGTGCCAGCAGCTTGGCGGCTAGCGGGGGGACGAGCTCCTACAATGAGCAGTTCTTC. It yields the protein CASSLAASGGTSSYNEQFF.

V gene TRBV7-2 combines with J gene TRBJ1-2; 7 bases match TRBD1. Per the germline V gene, CDR1 is SGHTA and CDR2 is FQGNSA. With V trimmed by 1 base and J by 3 bases, 8 bases remained unmatched. The CDR3 consists of 16 residues. The CDR3 sequence is CASSLGGQANYYGYTF. CDR3 coding DNA: TGTGCCAGCAGCTTAGGCGGACAGGCTAATTACTATGGCTACACCTTC. Supplemented by reference TRBV7-2 and TRBJ1-2, the full variable domain reads GAGVSQSPSNKVTEKGKDVELRCDPISGHTALYWYRQSLGQGLEFLIYFQGNSAPDKSGLPSDRFSAERTGGSVSTLTIQRTQQEDSAVYLCASSLGGQANYYGYTFGSGTRLTVV.

This clone was seen only a few times. This chain links TRBV18 with TRBJ1-1, with 9 bases aligning to TRBD1. The CDR3 has 15 residues. Germline CDR1 and CDR2: KGHSH and LQKENI. J lost 1 base, V lost 6 bases, and 6 bases had no gene match. The CDR3 nucleotides are TGTGCCAGCTCCCCCGGGACAGGGCGGAACACTGAAGCTTTCTTT. This sequence encodes CASSPGTGRNTEAFF. The complete variable domain, with remaining parts taken from reference TRBV18 and TRBJ1-1, reads NAGVMQNPRHLVRRRGQEARLRCSPMKGHSHVYWYRQLPEEGLKFMVYLQKENIIDESGMPKERFSAEFPKEGPSILRIQQVVRGDSAAYFCASSPGTGRNTEAFFGQGTRLTVV.

The chain employs TRBV7-2 and TRBJ1-4; D call uncertain. This CDR3 spans 14 amino acids. CDR1 SGHTA and CDR2 FQGNSA come from the germline V gene. The V end was cut by 5 bases, the J end by 8 bases, with 15 bases between. In DNA form, the CDR3 reads TGTGCCAGCAGCCCGCGGGGAGGCTGGGAAAAACTGTTTTTT. Protein sequence: CASSPRGGWEKLFF.

The gene calls are TRBV7-9 and TRBJ2-3, with TRBD2 matching over 7 bases. V lost 3 bases and J lost 0; bases outside the gene matches: 6. This CDR3 is 16 amino acids long. The germline V gene has CDR1 SEHNR and CDR2 FQNEAQ (reference sequence). The CDR3 DNA reads TGTGCCAGCAGCTTTCTGGCTAGCGGAAGCACAGATACGCAGTATTTT. Encoded protein: CASSFLASGSTDTQYF. Drawing the rest from reference TRBV7-9 and TRBJ2-3, the complete variable domain is DTGVSQNPRHKITKRGQNVTFRCDPISEHNRLYWYRQTLGQGPEFLTYFQNEAQLEKSRLLSDRFSAERPKGSFSTLEIQRTEQGDSAMYLCASSFLASGSTDTQYFGPGTRLTVL.

This CDR3 is CASTRGWDTEAFF. The DNA of the CDR3 is TGTGCCAGTACCAGGGGTTGGGATACTGAAGCTTTCTTT. This chain connects TRBV19 to TRBJ1-1, with D maybe TRBD1 (6 bases). The germline gives CDR1 LNHDA, CDR2 SQIVND (reference sequence). Trimming stripped 7 bases from V and 5 bases from J, with 14 bases between. The CDR3 runs to 13 residues.

The V gene is TRBV10-3, the J gene TRBJ1-5; TRBD1 aligns across 8 bases. From germline, CDR1 is ENHRY and CDR2 SYGVKD. This CDR3 contains 13 residues. V lost 4 bases and J lost 4; bases outside the gene matches: 0. The CDR3 protein is CAISGTGNQPQHF. CDR3 nucleotide sequence: TGTGCCATCAGTGGGACAGGGAATCAGCCCCAGCATTTT.